These T cell receptor beta chains were read from a single sample in a study of blood T cells in healthy people across ages. One entry per CDR3 protein, called by TCRdb with MiXCR from the 5' RACE reads. This sample has 1.5 million to 2 million distinct CDR3 sequences, with around 40% found just once. Sequencing input: blood. The receptors derive from a human donor in good health. Each CDR3 is given with its conserved first and last residue. The D gene is left open where the match is weak. Clone size is not always given. Where it is, it says once, few, many or a class for expanded clones.

j_gene | v_gene | abundance | d_gene | CDR3nt | CDR3aa
TRBJ2-6 | TRBV6-2/TRBV6-3 | few | - | TGTGCCAGCAGCCCCGGCTCCAACTCTGGGGCCAACGTCCTGACTTTC | CASSPGSNSGANVLTF
TRBJ2-1 | TRBV4-3 | few | - | TGCGCCAGCAGCCAAGATTTTGGGTGGCAGGTTCTTCTATCCGACAATGAGCAGTTCTTC | CASSQDFGWQVLLSDNEQFF
TRBJ2-1 | TRBV28 | few | - | TGTGCCAGCAGTTCTTACTACGAGCAGTTCTTC | CASSSYYEQFF
TRBJ2-3 | TRBV29-1 | few | - | TGCGGCGGCGACAGGGGAGGGACAGATACGCAGTATTTT | CGGDRGGTDTQYF
TRBJ1-1 | TRBV20-1 | - | - | TGCAGTGCCGTCCCGGGACCGCTGAACACTGAAGCTTTCTTT | CSAVPGPLNTEAFF
TRBJ2-1 | TRBV14 | - | - | TGTGCCAGCAGCCAAGATTGGGGGGTGAATGAGCAGTTCTTC | CASSQDWGVNEQFF
TRBJ2-7 | TRBV15 | few | - | TGTGCCACCAGCAGAGAGTCAGGACCAAGCTCCTACGAGCAGTACTTC | CATSRESGPSSYEQYF
TRBJ2-1 | TRBV7-9 | - | TRBD1 | TGTGCCAGCAGCCAAGGGACAGGGTCGCTATCCTACAATGAGCAGTTCTTC | CASSQGTGSLSYNEQFF
TRBJ2-6 | TRBV20-1 | - | - | TGCAGTGCTAGAAACCGGGTGAACGGGGCCAACGTCCTGACTTTC | CSARNRVNGANVLTF
TRBJ2-3 | TRBV20-1 | few | TRBD2 | TGCAGTACCGGGACTAGCCTCTCGATTAAAGAAACAGATACGCAGTATTTT | CSTGTSLSIKETDTQYF
TRBJ2-5 | TRBV18 | - | - | TGTGCCAGCTCACCAAGGACACCAGGGGAACAAGAGACCCAGTACTTC | CASSPRTPGEQETQYF
TRBJ2-3 | TRBV20-1 | few | TRBD2 | TGCAGTGCTAGACAGACGGGGGGTACAGATACGCAGTATTTT | CSARQTGGTDTQYF
TRBJ2-5 | TRBV5-1 | - | - | TGCGCCAGCAGCTTGGTGGGTCGGCTAGCTCGGGAGACCCAGTACTTC | CASSLVGRLARETQYF
TRBJ1-2 | TRBV10-3 | few | TRBD1 | TGTGCCATCAGTCAAGGGGACAGCCAAACGCGTTTCAACTATGGCTACACCTTC | CAISQGDSQTRFNYGYTF
TRBJ2-2 | TRBV6-5 | few | - | TGTGCCAGCGGGGGGACGGGGAACACCGGGGAGCTGTTTTTT | CASGGTGNTGELFF
TRBJ2-1 | TRBV6-5 | - | TRBD2 | TGTGCCAGCACCCAAGCGGGGTCGTACAATGAGCAGTTCTTC | CASTQAGSYNEQFF
TRBJ1-6 | TRBV5-1 | - | TRBD1 | TGCGCCAGCAGCTCTGAACCGCAGACAGGGACAAGGAATTCACCCCTCCACTTT | CASSSEPQTGTRNSPLHF
TRBJ1-6 | TRBV30 | - | - | TGTGCCTGGAGTGCGGCTCGAGATTCACCCCTCCACTTT | CAWSAARDSPLHF
TRBJ1-6 | TRBV5-1 | - | TRBD1 | TGCGCCAGCAGCTTAGATACAGGGGGTGTGAAACCCCTCCACTTT | CASSLDTGGVKPLHF
TRBJ2-5 | TRBV7-2 | - | TRBD1 | TGTGCCAGCAGCTGGGACAGGGGCCGTTTGGAGCAGTACTTC | CASSWDRGRLEQYF
TRBJ2-1 | TRBV9 | few | - | TGTGCCAGCAGCCCCGGACGGAACTCCTACAATGAGCAGTTCTTC | CASSPGRNSYNEQFF
TRBJ2-7 | TRBV20-1 | - | - | TGCAGTGCTAGAGATCGGGCGCGGGGGCCCCTAGAGCAGTACTTC | CSARDRARGPLEQYF
TRBJ1-2 | TRBV6-5 | - | TRBD1 | TGTGCCAGCAGTCGACCGGGACAGCTCTATGGCTACACCTTC | CASSRPGQLYGYTF
TRBJ1-5 | TRBV6-1 | few | - | TGTGCCAGCAGTGAAGTGGACGAAAATCAGCCCCAGCATTTT | CASSEVDENQPQHF
TRBJ1-1 | TRBV6-5 | - | - | TGTGCCAGCAGTTACGTCGGGAGCTTCGCTGAAGCTTTCTTT | CASSYVGSFAEAFF
TRBJ1-1 | TRBV28 | few | - | TGTGCCAGCAGTTTCACAGGGCGGGGCACTGAAGCTTTCTTT | CASSFTGRGTEAFF
TRBJ2-4 | TRBV5-1 | few | TRBD2 | TGCGCCAGCAGCGGATCCTATAGCGGGAATAGCCCCAAAAACATTCAGTACTTC | CASSGSYSGNSPKNIQYF
TRBJ1-6 | TRBV15 | few | - | TGTGCCACCAGCAGCTTTAGAAGCTCCTATAATTCGCCCCTCCACTTT | CATSSFRSSYNSPLHF